Shown below are 8 T cell receptor beta chains from a single sample sequenced in a study of blood T cell repertoires in COVID-19. Clones were sequenced by immunoSEQ multiplex PCR, and TCRdb holds only the in-frame ones, with some missing. This sample has about 200,000 clones, with roughly 81% found just once. Sequenced material: peripheral blood. Receptor source: a woman older than 75 with acute or convalescent COVID-19.

The CDR3: CATSRVGGTYYGYTF. The CDR3 DNA reads TGTGCCACCAGCAGAGTTGGCGGCACATACTATGGCTACACCTTC. The chain couples TRBV15 to TRBJ1-2; D not certain. Trimming removed 1 base from V and 3 bases from J, with 12 bases in between. The CDR3 runs to 15 residues. The germline V gene has CDR1 LNHNV and CDR2 YYDKDF (reference sequence). The variable domain in full, completed from reference TRBV15 and TRBJ1-2, reads DAMVIQNPRYQVTQFGKPVTLSCSQTLNHNVMYWYQQKSSQAPKLLFHYYDKDFNNEADTPDNFQSRRPNTSFCFLDIRSPGLGDTAMYLCATSRVGGTYYGYTFGSGTRLTVV.

V gene TRBV7-2 combines with J gene TRBJ1-5; 8 bases are shared with TRBD1. This CDR3 has 15 residues. V dropped 5 bases and J dropped 2; count of bases not matched to a gene: 5. CDR1 SGHTA and CDR2 FQGNSA come from the germline V gene. CDR3 sequence reads: CASSLRGQGNQPQHF. The CDR3 coding sequence is TGTGCCAGCAGCCTAAGGGGACAGGGCAATCAGCCCCAGCATTTT.

The rearrangement links TRBV3-1 (or the pseudogene TRBV3-2) to TRBJ2-5, with TRBD2 matching over 8 bases. Germline lookup yields CDR1 LGHDT and CDR2 YNNKEL (reference sequence). The trim removed 1 base at V and 11 bases at J, leaving 9 bases unmatched. This CDR3 contains 14 residues. CDR3 DNA: TGTGCCAGCAGCCAAGTAAATAGCGGGATGGAGCAGTACTTC. Translating gives CASSQVNSGMEQYF.

The chain couples TRBV19 to TRBJ2-1, with 8 bases lining up with TRBD2. This CDR3 contains 13 residues. The germline gives CDR1 LNHDA, CDR2 SQIVND (reference sequence). J lost 9 bases, V lost 1 base, and 2 bases had no gene match. CDR3 in DNA: TGTGCCAGTAGTATAGGGACTAGCCGTGAGCAGTTCTTC. It specifies CASSIGTSREQFF.

The chain carries TRBV2 and TRBJ1-1, with D perhaps matching TRBD1 (5 bases). V lost 6 bases and J 8 bases, leaving 10 bases between the germline ends. There are 11 residues in the CDR3. Germline V gene sequence: CDR1 SNHLY, CDR2 FYNNEI. The CDR3 bases are TGTGCCAGCAGCACACAGGTAGAAGCTTTCTTT. Its translation is CASSTQVEAFF.

V is TRBV6-6 and J is TRBJ1-4; 7 nucleotides line up with TRBD1. J gave up 0 bases and V 5 bases, and 9 bases lay outside the gene matches. Germline assignment: CDR1 MNHNY and CDR2 SVGAGI (reference sequence). The CDR3 is 17 residues long. The CDR3 nucleotides are TGTGCCAGCAGTCCCCCGGACAGGTCGGCAACTAATGAAAAACTGTTTTTT. It specifies CASSPPDRSATNEKLFF.

The V call is TRBV12-5, the J call TRBJ2-5; 11 nucleotides agree with TRBD2. This CDR3 is built from 15 residues. With 4 bases clipped from V and 1 base from J, the junction kept 2 bases outside the gene matches. Germline V gene lookup returns CDR1 LGHNT and CDR2 FRNRAP. The chain's CDR3 is CASGSGLAVQETQYF. Written as DNA, the CDR3 is TGTGCTAGTGGTTCGGGACTAGCGGTCCAAGAGACCCAGTACTTC.

This chain uses TRBV6-5 with TRBJ2-7, with 7 nucleotides matching TRBD2. Germline V gene lookup returns CDR1 MNHEY and CDR2 SVGAGI. CDR3 size: 14 residues. V gave up 7 bases and J gave up 2 bases; unmatched junction bases: 8. The CDR3 DNA follows: TGTGCCAGCAAAAGACGGGAGGAGGCCTACGAGCAGTACTTC. This translates into CASKRREEAYEQYF.